This T cell receptor (beta chain) was sequenced during a study of prognosis after radiotherapy for stage I lung cancer. This clonotype showed up just a few times. Its target is not known. Two sampling time points were used, and about 6 milliliters of peripheral blood were drawn at each. Study-level results: Stereotactic body radiation therapy was followed by fewer unique TCR clones, median 10,088 versus 6,861.

It was by two-round multiplex PCR that TCR beta CDR3 was amplified from genomic DNA. Round-one PCR had primers specific to each TRBV and TRBJ gene. TCRdb itself ran the multiplex PCR reads through MiXCR, one entry per CDR3 protein. Of roughly 38,000 distinct CDR3 sequences in the sample, approximately 25% were seen once. V was clipped by 1 base and J by 4 bases, with 13 bases between them. This CDR3 is 15 amino acids long. CDR1 is LGHDT, CDR2 YNNKEL, per germline (reference sequence). This TCR came from a donor aged 50 or older with non-small cell lung cancer. This chain uses TRBV3-1 with TRBJ1-1; D might be TRBD1 (5 bases). The source was PBMCs, collected before or after stereotactic body radiation therapy (not recorded which). Here the CDR3 DNA reads TGTGCCAGCAGCCAAGTTGGGGGGAGGCGCACTGAAGCTTTCTTT. This sequence encodes CASSQVGGRRTEAFF.